The T cell receptor (beta chain) under discussion was sequenced for a study of cytomegalovirus exposure and HLA in healthy donors. In the case of this clone: Its matching antigen is unknown.

Points from the study as a whole: The study put 150 or so TCR beta chains on its list as cytomegalovirus-associated. In all likelihood, a cluster of highly shared sequence variants was a sequencing artifact. DRB1 showed the most TCR associations and HLA-C the fewest in a later analysis, as rates varied by HLA locus.

PCR was performed using 60 Vbeta and 13 Jbeta primers. The assay was immunoSEQ multiplex PCR, and TCRdb's table has in-frame clones only and misses some. The sample holds some 72,000 clones. This receptor was identified in a man aged 30 to 45 in good health and CMV-seronegative. The source material was PBMCs.

The CDR3: CASSIDRDRVYGYTF. In DNA, the CDR3 is TGTGCCAGTAGTATAGACCGGGACAGGGTCTATGGCTACACCTTC. J is TRBJ1-2 and V is TRBV19, with 9 bases lining up with TRBD1. There are 15 residues in the CDR3. The ends lost 0 bases at V and 4 bases at J; junction bases unmatched: 3. Germline V CDR1 and CDR2: LNHDA, SQIVND (reference sequence).